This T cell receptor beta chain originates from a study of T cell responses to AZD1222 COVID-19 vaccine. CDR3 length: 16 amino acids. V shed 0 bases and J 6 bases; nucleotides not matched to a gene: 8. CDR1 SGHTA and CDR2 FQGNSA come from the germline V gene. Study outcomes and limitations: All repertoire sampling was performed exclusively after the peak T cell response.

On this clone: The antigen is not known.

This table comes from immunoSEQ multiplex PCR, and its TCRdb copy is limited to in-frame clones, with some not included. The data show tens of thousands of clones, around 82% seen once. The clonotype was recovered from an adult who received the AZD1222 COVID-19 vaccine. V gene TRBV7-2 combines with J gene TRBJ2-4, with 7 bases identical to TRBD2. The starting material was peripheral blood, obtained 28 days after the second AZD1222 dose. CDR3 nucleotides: TGTGCCAGCAGCTTAGCGTTTTCTAGCGGTGGAAACATTCAGTACTTC. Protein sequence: CASSLAFSSGGNIQYF.